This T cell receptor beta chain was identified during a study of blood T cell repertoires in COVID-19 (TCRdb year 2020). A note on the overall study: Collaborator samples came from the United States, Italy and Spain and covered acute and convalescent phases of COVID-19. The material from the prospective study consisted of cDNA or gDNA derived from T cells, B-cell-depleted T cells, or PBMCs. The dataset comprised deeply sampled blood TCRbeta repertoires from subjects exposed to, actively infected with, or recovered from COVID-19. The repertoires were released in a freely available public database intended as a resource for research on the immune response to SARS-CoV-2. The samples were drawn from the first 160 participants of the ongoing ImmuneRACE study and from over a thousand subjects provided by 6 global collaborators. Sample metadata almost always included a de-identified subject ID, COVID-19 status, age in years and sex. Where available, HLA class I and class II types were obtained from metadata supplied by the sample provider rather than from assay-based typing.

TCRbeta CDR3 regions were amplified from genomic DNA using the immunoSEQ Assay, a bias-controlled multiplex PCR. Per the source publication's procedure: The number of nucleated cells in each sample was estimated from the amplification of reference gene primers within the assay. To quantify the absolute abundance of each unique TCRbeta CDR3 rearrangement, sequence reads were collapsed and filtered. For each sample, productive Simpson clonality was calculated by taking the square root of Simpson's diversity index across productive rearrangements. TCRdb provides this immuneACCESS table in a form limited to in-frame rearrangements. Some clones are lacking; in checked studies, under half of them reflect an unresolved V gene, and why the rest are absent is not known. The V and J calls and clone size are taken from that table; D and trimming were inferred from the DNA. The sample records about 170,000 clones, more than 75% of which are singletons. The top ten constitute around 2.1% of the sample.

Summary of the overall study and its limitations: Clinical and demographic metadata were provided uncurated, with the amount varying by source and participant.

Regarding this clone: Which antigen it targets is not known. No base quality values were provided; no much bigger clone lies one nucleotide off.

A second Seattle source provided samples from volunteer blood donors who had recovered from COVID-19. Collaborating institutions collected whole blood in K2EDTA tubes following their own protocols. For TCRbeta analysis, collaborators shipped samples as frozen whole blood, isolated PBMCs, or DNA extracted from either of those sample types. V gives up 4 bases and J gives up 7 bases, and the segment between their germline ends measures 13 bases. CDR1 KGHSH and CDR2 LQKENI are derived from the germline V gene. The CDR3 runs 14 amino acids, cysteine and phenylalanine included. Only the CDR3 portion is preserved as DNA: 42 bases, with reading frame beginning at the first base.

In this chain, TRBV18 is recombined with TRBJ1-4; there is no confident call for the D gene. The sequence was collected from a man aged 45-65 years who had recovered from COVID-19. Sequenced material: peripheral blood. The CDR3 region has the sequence CASSLSEKTEKLFF. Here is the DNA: TGTGCCAGCTCACTATCAGAAAAAACTGAAAAACTGTTTTTT.